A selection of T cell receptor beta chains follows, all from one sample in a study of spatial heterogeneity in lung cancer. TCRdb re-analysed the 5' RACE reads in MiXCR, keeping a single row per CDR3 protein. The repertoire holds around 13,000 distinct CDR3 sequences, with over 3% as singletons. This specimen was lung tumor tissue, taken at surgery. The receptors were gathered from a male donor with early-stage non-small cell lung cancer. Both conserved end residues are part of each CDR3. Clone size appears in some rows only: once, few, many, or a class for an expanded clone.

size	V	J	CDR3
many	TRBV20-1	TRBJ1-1	CSARDPTRTEAFF
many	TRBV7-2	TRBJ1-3	CASSLGRGSGNTIYF
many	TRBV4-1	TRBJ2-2	CASSQPGLAGATGELFF
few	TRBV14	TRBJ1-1	CASSPDRRATEAFF
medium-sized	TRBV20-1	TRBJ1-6	CSARGSGESPLHF
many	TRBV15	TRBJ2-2	CATSRDTTNTGELFF
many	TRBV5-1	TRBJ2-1	CASNLLAGGGNEQFF
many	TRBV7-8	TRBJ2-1	CASSLASHRLGEQFF
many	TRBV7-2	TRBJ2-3	CASSLGPFRTDTQYF
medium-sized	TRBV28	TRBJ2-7	CASSPIGGAPYEQYF
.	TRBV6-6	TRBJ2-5	CASSYGPAKTQYF
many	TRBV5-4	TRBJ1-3	CASSLASSGNTIYF
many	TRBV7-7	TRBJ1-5	CASSRGQGSPQHF
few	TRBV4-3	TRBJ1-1	CASSQAWTGNTEAFF
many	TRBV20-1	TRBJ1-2	CSASRDGVDGYTF
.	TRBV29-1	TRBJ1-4	CSVSGTGCEKLFF
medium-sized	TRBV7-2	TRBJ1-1	CASSLEGPDTEAFF
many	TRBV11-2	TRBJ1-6	CASSLDSSPLHF
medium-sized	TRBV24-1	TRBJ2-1	CATSDLQGSGNEQFF
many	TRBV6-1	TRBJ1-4	CASSEWSEKLFF
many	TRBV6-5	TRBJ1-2	CASSSGGGKFGYTF
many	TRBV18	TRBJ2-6	CASSLRAQYSGANVLTF
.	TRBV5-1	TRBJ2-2	CASSLGLAGGTGELFF
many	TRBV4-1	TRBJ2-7	CASSQDLWLGQYF
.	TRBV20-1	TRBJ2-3	CSARDPGTSPDTQYF
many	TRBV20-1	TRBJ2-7	CSPQEIGGQSYEQYF
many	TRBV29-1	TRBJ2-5	CSVPGQAEKYF
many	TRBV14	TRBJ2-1	CASSANRGLYNEQFF
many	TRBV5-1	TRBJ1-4	CASSGGGTNEKLFF
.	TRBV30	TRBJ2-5	CAWSWTGGPQETQYF
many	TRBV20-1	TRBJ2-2	CSARTGRGTGELFF
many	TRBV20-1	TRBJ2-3	CSARDRLAGSDTQYF
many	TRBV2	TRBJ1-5	CASRWESNQPQHF
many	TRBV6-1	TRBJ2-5	CASTSGTGGQETQYF
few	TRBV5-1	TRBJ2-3	CASSHRALSRSTDTQYF